This TCR beta chain was retrieved from a study of cytomegalovirus exposure and HLA in healthy donors. The CDR3 extends over 12 amino acids. Germline lookup yields CDR1 SGDLS and CDR2 YYNGEE. Between the trimmed V and J ends, which lost 3 bases and 7 bases, there was a span of 10 bases. This clone was detected a few times. The PCR was carried out with 60 Vbeta primers and 13 Jbeta primers. Sequencing used immunoSEQ multiplex PCR; TCRdb keeps in-frame clones, though not all of them. This table has nearly 110,000 clones, roughly 80% appearing once. Source material: PBMCs. The V call is TRBV9, the J call TRBJ1-2, with a weak D call TRBD1 (5 bases). The clonotype originates from a man aged 60 to 75 in good health and CMV-seronegative. The CDR3 sequence: CASSAQGSGYTF. DNA for the CDR3: TGTGCCAGCAGCGCCCAGGGTTCTGGCTACACCTTC.